This record concerns one TCR beta chain sequence. This sample includes further DNA sequences coding for the same CDR3. This record comes from a study of shared clonotypes between healthy human individuals. The protocol was immunoSEQ multiplex PCR, while the TCRdb copy is restricted to in-frame clones and leaves out a portion. The sample records millions of clones, about 95% being singletons. CD8 cells classed as naive were CD45RO-negative and positively selected for CCR7, excluding terminally differentiated effector memory CD45RA+ cells. The specimen sequenced was naive CD8+ T cells sorted from blood. This clonotype was obtained from a man aged 18 to 30 in good health.

The CDR3 reads CASSEGGTDTQYF. In DNA, the CDR3 is TGTGCCAGCAGTGAGGGAGGAACAGATACGCAGTATTTT. V usage is TRBV6-1 and J usage is TRBJ2-3; perhaps TRBD2 as D (6 bases). Trimming shortened V by 3 bases and J by 3 bases, and 7 bases separated the two germline ends. The CDR3 runs to 13 residues. The germline V gene encodes CDR1 MNHNS and CDR2 SASEGT.